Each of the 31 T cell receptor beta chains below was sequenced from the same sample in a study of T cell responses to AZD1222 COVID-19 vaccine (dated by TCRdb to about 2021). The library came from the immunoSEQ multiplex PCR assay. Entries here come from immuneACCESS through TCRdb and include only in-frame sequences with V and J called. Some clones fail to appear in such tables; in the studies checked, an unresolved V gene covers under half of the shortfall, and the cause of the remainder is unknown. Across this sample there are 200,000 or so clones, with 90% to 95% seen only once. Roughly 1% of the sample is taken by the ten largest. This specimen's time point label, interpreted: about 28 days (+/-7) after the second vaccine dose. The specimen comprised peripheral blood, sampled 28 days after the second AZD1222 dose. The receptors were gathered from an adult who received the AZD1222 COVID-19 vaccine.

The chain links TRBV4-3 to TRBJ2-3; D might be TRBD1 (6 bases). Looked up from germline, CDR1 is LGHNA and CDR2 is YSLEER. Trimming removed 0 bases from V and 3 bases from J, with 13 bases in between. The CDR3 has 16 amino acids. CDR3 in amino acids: CASSQDMATGTDTQYF. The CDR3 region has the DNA TGCGCCAGCAGCCAAGATATGGCCACAGGGACAGATACGCAGTATTTT.

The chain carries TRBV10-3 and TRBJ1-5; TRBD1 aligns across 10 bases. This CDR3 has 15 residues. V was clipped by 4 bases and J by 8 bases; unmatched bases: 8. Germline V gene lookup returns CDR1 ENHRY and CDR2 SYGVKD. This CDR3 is CAISGGTGVREPQHF. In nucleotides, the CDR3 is TGTGCCATCAGTGGCGGGACAGGGGTTAGGGAGCCCCAGCATTTT.

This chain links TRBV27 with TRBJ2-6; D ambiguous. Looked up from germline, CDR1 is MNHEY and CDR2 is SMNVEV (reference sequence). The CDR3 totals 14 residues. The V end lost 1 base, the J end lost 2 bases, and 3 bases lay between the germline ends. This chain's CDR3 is CASSLYAGANVLTF. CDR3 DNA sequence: TGTGCCAGCAGTTTATACGCTGGGGCCAACGTCCTGACTTTC.

CDR3 region: CASGPAGGGGGTDTQYF. The CDR3, as DNA: TGTGCCAGCGGCCCCGCTGGGGGCGGGGGGGGCACAGATACGCAGTATTTT. The rearrangement joins TRBV2 to TRBJ2-3; 9 bases fit TRBD2. This CDR3 contains 17 residues. Losses at the gene ends were 8 bases for V and 1 base for J; bases not matched to a gene: 13. Germline lookup yields CDR1 SNHLY and CDR2 FYNNEI.

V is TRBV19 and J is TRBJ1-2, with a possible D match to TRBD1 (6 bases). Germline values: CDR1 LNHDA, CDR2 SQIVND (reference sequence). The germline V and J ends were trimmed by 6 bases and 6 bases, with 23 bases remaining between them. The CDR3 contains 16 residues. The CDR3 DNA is TGTGCCAGTAGAGTATGGAGGGTTGACGGGGACAATGGCTACACCTTC. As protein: CASRVWRVDGDNGYTF.

In DNA, the CDR3 is TGTGCCAGCAGCTTGGCCGGGACAGGGGGCGATCAGCCCCAGCATTTT. The encoded protein is CASSLAGTGGDQPQHF. The rearrangement links TRBV3-1 (or the pseudogene TRBV3-2) to TRBJ1-5; 12 nucleotides line up with TRBD1. CDR1 and CDR2 from the germline V gene are LGHDT and YNNKEL (reference sequence). The CDR3 spans 16 residues. V was clipped by 5 bases and J by 5 bases; unmatched bases: 7.

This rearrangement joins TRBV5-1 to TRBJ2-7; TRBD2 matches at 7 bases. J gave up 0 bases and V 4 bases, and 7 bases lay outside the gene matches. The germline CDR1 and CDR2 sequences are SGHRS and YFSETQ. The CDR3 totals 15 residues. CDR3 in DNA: TGCGCCAGCAGCGGGGGACTAACAACCTCCTACGAGCAGTACTTC. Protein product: CASSGGLTTSYEQYF. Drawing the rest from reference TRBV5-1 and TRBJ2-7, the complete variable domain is KAGVTQTPRYLIKTRGQQVTLSCSPISGHRSVSWYQQTPGQGLQFLFEYFSETQRNKGNFPGRFSGRQFSNSRSEMNVSTLELGDSALYLCASSGGLTTSYEQYFGPGTRLTVT.

DNA of the CDR3: TGTGCCAGTCACGGGACGGGGAGGGTTCTAGCCAAAAACATTCAGTACTTC. Translated: CASHGTGRVLAKNIQYF. J is TRBJ2-4 and V is TRBV2; TRBD2 matches 7 bases. Germline V CDR1 and CDR2: SNHLY, FYNNEI. This CDR3 region has 17 residues. The J segment lost 0 bases and the V segment lost 9 bases, leaving 14 bases of the junction unmatched.

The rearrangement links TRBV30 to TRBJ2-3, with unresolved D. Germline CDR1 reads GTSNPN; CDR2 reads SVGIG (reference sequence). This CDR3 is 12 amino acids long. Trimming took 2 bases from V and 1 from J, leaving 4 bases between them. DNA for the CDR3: TGTGCCTGGAGTAGGGGCACAGATACGCAGTATTTT. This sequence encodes CAWSRGTDTQYF.

CDR3 protein: CASSWGDGQETQYF. The CDR3 DNA sequence: TGTGCCAGCAGCTGGGGGGACGGCCAAGAGACCCAGTACTTC. The chain is built from TRBV7-9 and TRBJ2-5, with D possibly TRBD2 on 6 matching bases. The V gene lost 4 bases and the J gene lost 1 base, with 10 bases spanning the gap. The CDR3 extends over 14 amino acids. The germline gives CDR1 SEHNR, CDR2 FQNEAQ (reference sequence).

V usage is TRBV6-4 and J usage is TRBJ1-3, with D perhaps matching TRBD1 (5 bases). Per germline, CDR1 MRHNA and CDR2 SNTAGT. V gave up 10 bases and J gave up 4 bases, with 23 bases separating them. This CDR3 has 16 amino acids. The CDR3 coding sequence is TGTGCCAAAGGGGCAGTTGCCCGGAAGCGAGGAAACACCATATATTTT. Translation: CAKGAVARKRGNTIYF.

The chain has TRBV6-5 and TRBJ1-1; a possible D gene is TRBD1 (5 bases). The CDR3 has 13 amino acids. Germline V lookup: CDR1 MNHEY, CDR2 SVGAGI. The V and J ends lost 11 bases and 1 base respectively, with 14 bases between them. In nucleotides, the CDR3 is TGTGCCTCTCTTAGGACAACGAACACTGAAGCTTTCTTT. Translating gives CASLRTTNTEAFF.

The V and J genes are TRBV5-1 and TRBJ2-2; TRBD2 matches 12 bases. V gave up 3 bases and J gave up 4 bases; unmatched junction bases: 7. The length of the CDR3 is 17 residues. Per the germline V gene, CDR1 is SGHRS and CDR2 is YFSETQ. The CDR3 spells CASSSRLAGESTGELFF. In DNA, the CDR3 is TGCGCCAGCAGCTCCCGACTAGCGGGGGAGTCCACCGGGGAGCTGTTTTTT.

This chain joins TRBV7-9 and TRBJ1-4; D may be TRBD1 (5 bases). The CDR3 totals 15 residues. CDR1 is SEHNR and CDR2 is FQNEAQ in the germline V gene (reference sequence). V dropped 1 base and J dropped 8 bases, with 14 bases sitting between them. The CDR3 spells CASSLGQTLEEKLFF. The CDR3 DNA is TGTGCCAGCAGCTTAGGACAGACCCTCGAGGAAAAACTGTTTTTT.

This CDR3 is CASSVQGGPEAFF. DNA of the CDR3: TGCGCCAGCAGCGTACAGGGGGGCCCTGAAGCTTTCTTT. The V call is TRBV4-1, the J call TRBJ1-1, with TRBD1 matching 8 bases. The length of the CDR3 is 13 residues. The germline CDR1 and CDR2 sequences are MGHRA and YSYEKL. V lost 5 bases, J lost 6 bases, and 5 bases stayed unmatched.

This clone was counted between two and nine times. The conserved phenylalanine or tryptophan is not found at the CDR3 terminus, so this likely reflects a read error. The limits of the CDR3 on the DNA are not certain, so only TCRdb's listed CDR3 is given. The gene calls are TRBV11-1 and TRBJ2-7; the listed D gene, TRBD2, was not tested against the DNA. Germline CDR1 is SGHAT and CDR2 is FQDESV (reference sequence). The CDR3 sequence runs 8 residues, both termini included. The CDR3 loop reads CASSHQNE.

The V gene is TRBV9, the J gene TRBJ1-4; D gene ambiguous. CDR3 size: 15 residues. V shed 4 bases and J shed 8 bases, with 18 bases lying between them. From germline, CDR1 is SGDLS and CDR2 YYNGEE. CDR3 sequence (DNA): TGTGCCAGCAGCTCCAGCCCCAACGGGGAAGAAAAACTGTTTTTT. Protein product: CASSSSPNGEEKLFF. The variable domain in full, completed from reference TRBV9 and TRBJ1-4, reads DSGVTQTPKHLITATGQRVTLRCSPRSGDLSVYWYQQSLDQGLQFLIQYYNGEERAKGNILERFSAQQFPDLHSELNLSSLELGDSALYFCASSSSPNGEEKLFFGSGTQLSVL.

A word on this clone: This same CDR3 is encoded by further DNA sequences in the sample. Here the CDR3 reads CASSSGQGDYGYTF. CDR3 nucleotide sequence: TGTGCCAGCAGTTCCGGACAGGGGGACTATGGCTACACCTTC. The chain links TRBV28 to TRBJ1-2, with TRBD1 matching 10 bases. Germline V lookup: CDR1 MDHEN, CDR2 SYDVKM. The V segment lost 4 bases and the J segment 3 bases; nucleotides outside the gene matches: 2. This CDR3 is built from 14 residues.

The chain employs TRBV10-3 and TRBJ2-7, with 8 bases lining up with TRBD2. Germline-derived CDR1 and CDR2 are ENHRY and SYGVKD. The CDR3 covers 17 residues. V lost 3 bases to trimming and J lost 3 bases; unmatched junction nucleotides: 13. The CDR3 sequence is CAISDTGGRIGVYEQYF. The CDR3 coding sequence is TGTGCCATCAGTGACACGGGGGGGCGAATTGGCGTCTACGAGCAGTACTTC.

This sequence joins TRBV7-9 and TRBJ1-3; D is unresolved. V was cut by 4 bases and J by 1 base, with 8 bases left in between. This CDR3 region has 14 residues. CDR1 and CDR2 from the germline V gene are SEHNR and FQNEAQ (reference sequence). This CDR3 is CASSSLESGNTIYF. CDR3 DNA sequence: TGTGCCAGCAGCTCCCTAGAATCTGGAAACACCATATATTTT.

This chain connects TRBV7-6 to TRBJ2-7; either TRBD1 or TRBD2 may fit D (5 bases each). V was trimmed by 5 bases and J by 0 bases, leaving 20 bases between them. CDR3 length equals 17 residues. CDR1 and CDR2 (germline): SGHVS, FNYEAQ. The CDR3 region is CASSSPGPGLSSYEQYF. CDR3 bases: TGTGCCAGCAGCAGTCCGGGACCGGGGTTAAGCTCCTACGAGCAGTACTTC.

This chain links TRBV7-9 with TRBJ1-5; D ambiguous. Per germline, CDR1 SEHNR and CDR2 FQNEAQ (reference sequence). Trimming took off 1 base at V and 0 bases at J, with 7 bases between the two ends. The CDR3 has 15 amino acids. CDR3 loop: CASSLGVSSNQPQHF. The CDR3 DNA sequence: TGTGCCAGCAGCTTAGGAGTTAGTAGCAATCAGCCCCAGCATTTT. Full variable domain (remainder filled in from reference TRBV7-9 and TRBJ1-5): DTGVSQNPRHKITKRGQNVTFRCDPISEHNRLYWYRQTLGQGPEFLTYFQNEAQLEKSRLLSDRFSAERPKGSFSTLEIQRTEQGDSAMYLCASSLGVSSNQPQHFGDGTRLSIL.

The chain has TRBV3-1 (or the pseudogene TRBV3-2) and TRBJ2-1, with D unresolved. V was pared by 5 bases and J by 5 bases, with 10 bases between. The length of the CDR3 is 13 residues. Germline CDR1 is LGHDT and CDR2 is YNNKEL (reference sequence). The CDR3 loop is CASSSRLNNEQFF. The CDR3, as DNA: TGTGCCAGCAGCTCCCGACTTAACAATGAGCAGTTCTTC.

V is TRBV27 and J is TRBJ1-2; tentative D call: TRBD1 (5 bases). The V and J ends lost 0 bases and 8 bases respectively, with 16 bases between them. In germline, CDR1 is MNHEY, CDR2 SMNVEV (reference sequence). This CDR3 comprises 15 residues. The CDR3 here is CASSLSSGLGGGYTF. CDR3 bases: TGTGCCAGCAGTTTATCCTCGGGGCTGGGGGGAGGCTACACCTTC.

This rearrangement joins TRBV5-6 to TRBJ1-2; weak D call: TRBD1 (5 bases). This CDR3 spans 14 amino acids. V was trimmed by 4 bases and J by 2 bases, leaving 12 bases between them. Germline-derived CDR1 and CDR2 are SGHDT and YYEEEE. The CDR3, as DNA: TGTGCCAGCAGCCGGGACCGCCGAAACTATGGCTACACCTTC. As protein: CASSRDRRNYGYTF.

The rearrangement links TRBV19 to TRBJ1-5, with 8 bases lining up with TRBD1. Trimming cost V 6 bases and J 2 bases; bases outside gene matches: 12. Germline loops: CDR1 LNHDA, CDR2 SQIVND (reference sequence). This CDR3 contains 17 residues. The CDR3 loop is CASRPTGAAGGNQPQHF. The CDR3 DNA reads TGTGCCAGTAGGCCGACAGGGGCCGCTGGAGGCAATCAGCCCCAGCATTTT.

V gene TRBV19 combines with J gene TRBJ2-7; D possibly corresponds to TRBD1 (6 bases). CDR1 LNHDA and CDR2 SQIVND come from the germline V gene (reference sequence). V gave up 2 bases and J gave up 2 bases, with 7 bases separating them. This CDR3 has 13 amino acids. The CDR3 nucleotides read TGTGCCAGTAGTATAAGGACAGCCTACGAGCAGTACTTC. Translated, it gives CASSIRTAYEQYF. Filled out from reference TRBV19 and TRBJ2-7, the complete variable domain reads DGGITQSPKYLFRKEGQNVTLSCEQNLNHDAMYWYRQDPGQGLRLIYYSQIVNDFQKGDIAEGYSVSREKKESFPLTVTSAQKNPTAFYLCASSIRTAYEQYFGPGTRLTVT.

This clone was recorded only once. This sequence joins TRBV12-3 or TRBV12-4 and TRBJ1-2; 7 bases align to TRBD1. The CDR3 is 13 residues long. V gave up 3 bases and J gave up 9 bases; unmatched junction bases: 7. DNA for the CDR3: TGTGCCAGCAGTTTCGCAGGGGGTGACCGCTACACCTTC. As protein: CASSFAGGDRYTF.

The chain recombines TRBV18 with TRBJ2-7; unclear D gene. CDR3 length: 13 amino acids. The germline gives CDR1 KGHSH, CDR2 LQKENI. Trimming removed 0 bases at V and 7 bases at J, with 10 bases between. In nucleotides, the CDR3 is TGTGCCAGCTCACCACCGTCAGCCCGGGAGCAGTACTTC. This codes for CASSPPSAREQYF.

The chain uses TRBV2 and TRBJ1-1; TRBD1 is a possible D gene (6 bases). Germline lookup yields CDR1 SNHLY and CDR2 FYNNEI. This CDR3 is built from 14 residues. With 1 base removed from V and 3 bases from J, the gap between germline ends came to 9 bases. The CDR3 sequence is CASSEVRGDTEAFF. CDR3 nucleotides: TGTGCCAGCAGTGAAGTCAGGGGAGACACTGAAGCTTTCTTT.

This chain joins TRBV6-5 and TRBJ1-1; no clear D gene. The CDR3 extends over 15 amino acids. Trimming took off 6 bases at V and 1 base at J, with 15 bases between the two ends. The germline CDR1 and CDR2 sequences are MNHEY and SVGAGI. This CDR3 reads CASRTTTAANTEAFF. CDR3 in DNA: TGTGCCAGCAGAACAACGACTGCCGCGAACACTGAAGCTTTCTTT.